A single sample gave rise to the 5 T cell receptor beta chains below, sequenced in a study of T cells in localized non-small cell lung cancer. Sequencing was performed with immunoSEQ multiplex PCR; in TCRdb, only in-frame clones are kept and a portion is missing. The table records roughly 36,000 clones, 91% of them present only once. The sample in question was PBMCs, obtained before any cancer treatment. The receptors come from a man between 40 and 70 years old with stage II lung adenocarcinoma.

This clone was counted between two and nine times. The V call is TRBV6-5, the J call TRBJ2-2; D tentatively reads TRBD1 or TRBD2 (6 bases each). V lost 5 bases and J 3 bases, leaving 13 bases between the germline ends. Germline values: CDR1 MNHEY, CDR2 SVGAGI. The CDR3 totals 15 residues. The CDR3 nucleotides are TGTGCCAGCAGTGGGCGGAGGGGGGACACCGGGGAGCTGTTTTTT. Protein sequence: CASSGRRGDTGELFF.

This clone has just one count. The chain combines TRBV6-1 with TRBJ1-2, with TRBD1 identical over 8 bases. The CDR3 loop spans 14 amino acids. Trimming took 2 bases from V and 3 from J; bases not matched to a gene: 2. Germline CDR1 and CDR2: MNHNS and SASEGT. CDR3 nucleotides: TGTGCCAGCAGTGAACCAGGGGGCGACTATGGCTACACCTTC. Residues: CASSEPGGDYGYTF.

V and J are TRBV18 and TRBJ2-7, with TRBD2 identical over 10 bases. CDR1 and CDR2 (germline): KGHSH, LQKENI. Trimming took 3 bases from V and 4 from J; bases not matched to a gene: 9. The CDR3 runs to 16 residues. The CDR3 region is CASSPEKSSGSYEQYF. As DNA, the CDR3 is TGTGCCAGCTCACCCGAGAAATCTAGCGGGAGTTACGAGCAGTACTTC.

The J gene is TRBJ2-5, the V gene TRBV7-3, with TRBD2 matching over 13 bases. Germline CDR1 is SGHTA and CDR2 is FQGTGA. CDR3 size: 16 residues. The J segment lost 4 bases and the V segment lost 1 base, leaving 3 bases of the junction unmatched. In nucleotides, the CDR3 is TGTGCCAGCAGCTTAAGGACTAGCGGGAGTTTAGAGACCCAGTACTTC. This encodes CASSLRTSGSLETQYF.

CDR3 region: CASSFAGEGVEQFF. Here the CDR3 DNA reads TGTGCCAGCAGCTTCGCGGGAGAAGGAGTTGAGCAGTTCTTC. The J gene is TRBJ2-1, the V gene TRBV11-2; 7 positions match TRBD2. V lost 3 bases to trimming and J lost 9 bases; unmatched junction nucleotides: 8. This CDR3 has 14 amino acids. Germline values: CDR1 SGHAT, CDR2 FQNNGV.